The 14 T cell receptor beta chains reported below all come from one sample, sequenced in a study of T cell changes during pregnancy in multiple sclerosis. Measured with immunoSEQ multiplex PCR; TCRdb has only the in-frame clones, and not every one. Among approximately 49,000 clones, 92% were seen once, and the ten largest hold around 1%. The sample was peripheral blood, taken after pregnancy. These receptors all stem from a female donor with multiple sclerosis, enrolled in a pregnancy study.

The chain couples TRBV6-5 to TRBJ1-1; the D gene is possibly TRBD1 (6 bases). This CDR3 comprises 13 residues. The germline V gene has CDR1 MNHEY and CDR2 SVGAGI. Trimming took off 0 bases at V and 7 bases at J, with 9 bases between the two ends. The CDR3 coding sequence is TGTGCCAGCAGTTACTCCAGAGGGGGTGAAGCTTTCTTT. It yields the protein CASSYSRGGEAFF.

The genes are TRBV9 and TRBJ1-2, with 9 bases that match TRBD1. The trim removed 3 bases at V and 4 bases at J, leaving 10 bases unmatched. The germline V gene has CDR1 SGDLS and CDR2 YYNGEE. CDR3 length equals 16 residues. CDR3 DNA sequence: TGTGCCAGCAGCGATCAACAGGGGGCTCTGGGCTATGGCTACACCTTC. Translating gives CASSDQQGALGYGYTF.

The chain has TRBV5-4 and TRBJ2-5; a possible D gene is TRBD2 (7 bases). Between the trimmed V and J ends, which lost 4 bases and 2 bases, there was a span of 15 bases. Germline CDR1 reads SGHNT; CDR2 reads YYREEE (reference sequence). The CDR3 consists of 15 residues. CDR3 bases: TGTGCCAGCAGCATCCCGCGGGGGACACAAGAGACCCAGTACTTC. This codes for CASSIPRGTQETQYF.

The chain joins TRBV23-1 to TRBJ2-7, with 10 positions matching TRBD1. TRBV23-1 counts as an open reading frame of uncertain function. V shed 2 bases and J 2 bases; nucleotides not matched to a gene: 0. CDR3 size: 14 residues. The CDR3 protein is CASSQGQGAYEQYF. In DNA, the CDR3 is TGCGCCAGCAGTCAAGGACAGGGGGCCTACGAGCAGTACTTC.

This chain links TRBV27 with TRBJ1-2; D perhaps matches TRBD1 (6 bases). Germline CDR1 reads MNHEY; CDR2 reads SMNVEV (reference sequence). V was clipped by 5 bases and J by 7 bases, with 14 bases between them. CDR3 size: 13 residues. The CDR3 region has the DNA TGTGCCAGCAGTGCCGGGGGGGCGGGTGGCTACACCTTC. Amino acids: CASSAGGAGGYTF.

The gene calls are TRBV6-4 and TRBJ1-2; D remains unclear. Germline CDR1 MRHNA, CDR2 SNTAGT. The CDR3 contains 13 residues. V lost 6 bases, J lost 5 bases, and 13 bases lay in between. CDR3 residues: CASRQTGAYGYTF. In DNA form, the CDR3 reads TGTGCCAGCAGACAGACCGGTGCGTATGGCTACACCTTC.

The CDR3 nucleotides read TGTGCCAGCAGTTACAGGGGAGGGTGGAGAGCTTTCTTT. This encodes CASSYRGGWRAFF. The chain links TRBV6-6 to TRBJ1-1, with D maybe TRBD1 (5 bases). Germline-derived CDR1 and CDR2 are MNHNY and SVGAGI (reference sequence). The CDR3 consists of 13 residues. Deletions cut 2 bases from V and 10 bases from J, with 14 bases between.

The gene calls are TRBV11-3 and TRBJ2-5; 13 nucleotides align to TRBD2. The germline V gene encodes CDR1 SGHNT and CDR2 YENEEA. The CDR3 covers 18 residues. After removal of 5 bases from V and 1 base from J, the junction contained 10 bases not matched to a gene. CDR3 in amino acids: CASSHRSTSGGAQETQYF. The CDR3 nucleotides read TGTGCCAGCAGCCACCGTAGCACTAGCGGGGGGGCCCAAGAGACCCAGTACTTC.

The J gene is TRBJ1-5, the V gene TRBV9; D unresolved. V shed 0 bases and J shed 9 bases, with 7 bases lying between them. Germline CDR1 and CDR2: SGDLS and YYNGEE. The CDR3 consists of 12 residues. The CDR3 nucleotides read TGTGCCAGCAGCGTAGGACTAGGGCCCCAGCATTTT. This gives the protein CASSVGLGPQHF.

J is TRBJ1-2 and V is TRBV19, with 10 bases matching TRBD1. V lost 6 bases, J lost 8 bases, and 6 bases stayed unmatched. The CDR3 is 13 amino acids. Germline V lookup: CDR1 LNHDA, CDR2 SQIVND (reference sequence). CDR3 bases: TGTGCCAGTAGCTGGGACAGGGGTAACGGCTACACCTTC. Translating gives CASSWDRGNGYTF.

The rearrangement uses TRBV6-5 and TRBJ2-1; 7 bases fit TRBD1. The V gene end was trimmed by 7 bases and the J gene end by 4 bases; junction bases not matched to a gene: 7. The germline V gene encodes CDR1 MNHEY and CDR2 SVGAGI. CDR3 length equals 14 residues. CDR3: CASTPGTAYNEQFF. The CDR3 DNA is TGTGCCAGCACCCCCGGGACAGCTTACAATGAGCAGTTCTTC.

V gene TRBV6-5 combines with J gene TRBJ2-7; D is unresolved. Trimming shortened V by 8 bases and J by 6 bases, and 14 bases separated the two germline ends. CDR1 and CDR2 (germline): MNHEY, SVGAGI. CDR3 size: 12 residues. The CDR3 coding sequence is TGTGCCAGCTGGTCTAGAACTCGCGAGCAGTACTTC. Its translation: CASWSRTREQYF.

The chain couples TRBV15 to TRBJ2-1; D is uncertain. Germline CDR1 is LNHNV and CDR2 is YYDKDF (reference sequence). V gave up 8 bases and J gave up 1 base, with 9 bases separating them. This CDR3 comprises 13 residues. The CDR3 DNA follows: TGTGCCACCTCCGCGACATCCTACAATGAGCAGTTCTTC. Its protein is CATSATSYNEQFF.

The genes are TRBV14 and TRBJ2-1, with 9 bases matching TRBD2. This CDR3 comprises 15 residues. With 4 bases clipped from V and 7 bases from J, the junction kept 8 bases outside the gene matches. Germline CDR1 reads SGHDN; CDR2 reads FVKESK. CDR3 nucleotides: TGTGCCAGCAGCCCGCAGCGGGGGGCGGGTAATGAGCAGTTCTTC. Protein sequence: CASSPQRGAGNEQFF.